Listed here are 4 T cell receptor beta chains from one sample, sequenced in a study of radiotherapy plus CTLA-4 blockade in lung cancer. Sequencing used immunoSEQ multiplex PCR; TCRdb keeps in-frame clones, though not all of them. This table holds more than 90,000 clones, approximately 80% found once. Sequenced material: peripheral blood, taken from a patient treated with radiotherapy plus ipilimumab. The receptor source for this set is a human donor with non-small cell lung cancer that progressed on radiotherapy plus ipilimumab. Some clones in this sample may be carry-over from other donors' samples.

The rearrangement joins TRBV7-9 to TRBJ2-7; D possibly corresponds to TRBD1 (5 bases). Trimming removed 5 bases from V and 5 bases from J, with 22 bases in between. The CDR3 is 16 amino acids. Germline lookup yields CDR1 SEHNR and CDR2 FQNEAQ (reference sequence). The CDR3 loop reads CASSPMWGRGWNEQYF. In nucleotides, the CDR3 is TGTGCCAGCAGCCCTATGTGGGGTAGGGGCTGGAACGAGCAGTACTTC.

V and J are TRBV5-6 and TRBJ2-3; D is unresolved. This CDR3 comprises 13 residues. Trimming cost V 3 bases and J 8 bases, with 13 bases left between them. Germline-derived CDR1 and CDR2 are SGHDT and YYEEEE. The chain's CDR3 is CASSSRLRSTQYF. CDR3 bases: TGTGCCAGCAGCTCACGACTCCGATCTACGCAGTATTTT.

The chain carries TRBV5-1 and TRBJ2-1; D may match TRBD1 or TRBD2 (5 bases each). The CDR3 is 14 residues long. Germline CDR1 is SGHRS and CDR2 is YFSETQ. V dropped 4 bases and J dropped 1 base, with 9 bases sitting between them. The CDR3 sequence is CASSRDLSYNEQFF. For the CDR3, the DNA is TGCGCCAGCAGCCGGGACCTGTCCTACAATGAGCAGTTCTTC.

J is TRBJ2-1 and V is TRBV16; a weak D match, TRBD1 (5 bases). The germline V and J ends were trimmed by 4 bases and 3 bases, with 19 bases remaining between them. The germline V gene encodes CDR1 KGHSY and CDR2 FQNENV. The CDR3 extends over 17 amino acids. CDR3 nucleotides: TGTGCCAGCAGCCCTCAAAGGGGCAGAACCTACTACAATGAGCAGTTCTTC. Translation: CASSPQRGRTYYNEQFF.